The clone carrying this T cell receptor beta chain turned up a few times. Its antigen remains unidentified. Between the trimmed V and J ends, which lost 0 bases and 6 bases, there was a span of 20 bases. The CDR3 consists of 17 residues. Per the germline V gene, CDR1 is ENHRY and CDR2 is SYGVKD. Multiplex touch-down PCR with TRB-A/B primers amplified rearranged V-D-J TRB sequences. Via MiXCR, TCRdb re-called the multiplex PCR reads, giving one row per CDR3 protein. The data show about 10,000 distinct CDR3 sequences, with around 44% seen just once and roughly 1.5% held by the top ten. Amplification of TCR beta used genomic DNA extracted from peripheral blood. These data come from a study of T cell repertoires in aging, cancer and after chemotherapy. In the study overall: The full dataset contained around 8.2 million TCR reads.

Study-wide results and caveats: Across the chemotherapy interval, each cancer cohort showed higher median generation probability, suggesting thymic rebound. Age-matched healthy donors had significantly more diverse, less clonal blood TCR repertoires than untreated cancer patients. Healthy donors lost TCR diversity with age mainly through richness, cancer patients through richness and evenness.

The sample comprised blood. This sequence originates from a human donor in good health. This chain joins TRBV10-3 and TRBJ1-2, with D possibly TRBD1 on 5 matching bases. This CDR3 is CAISESPQGLKVHGYTF. In DNA, the CDR3 is TGTGCCATCAGTGAGTCTCCGCAGGGCTTAAAGGTACATGGCTACACCTTC.